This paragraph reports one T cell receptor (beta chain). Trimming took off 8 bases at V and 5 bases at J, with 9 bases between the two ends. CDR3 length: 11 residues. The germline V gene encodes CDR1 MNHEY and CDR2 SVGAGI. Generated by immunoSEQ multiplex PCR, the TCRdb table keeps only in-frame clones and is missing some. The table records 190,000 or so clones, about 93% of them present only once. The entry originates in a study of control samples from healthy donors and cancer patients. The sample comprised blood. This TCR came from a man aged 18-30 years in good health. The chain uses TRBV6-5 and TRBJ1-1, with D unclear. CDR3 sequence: CASLARTEAFF. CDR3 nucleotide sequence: TGTGCCAGCCTTGCCCGGACTGAAGCTTTCTTT.